The 21 T cell receptor beta chains listed next were all sequenced from one sample in a study of blood T cells in healthy people across ages. Primed by a sample-barcoded 5' primer and a J-beta primer mix, a second PCR proceeded for about 7 to 12 cycles. MiXCR, applied by TCRdb to the 5' RACE reads, yields one record per CDR3 protein. The sample records hundreds of thousands of distinct CDR3 sequences, just over 55% being singletons. The material sequenced was blood. These TCRs come from a man in his forties in good health.

The chain couples TRBV7-2 to TRBJ2-7, with 8 bases matching TRBD2. Germline V gives CDR1 SGHTA, CDR2 FQGNSA. The CDR3 runs 14 residues. The ends lost 1 base at V and 6 bases at J; junction bases unmatched: 5. The CDR3: CASSLDGRATEQYF. In DNA, the CDR3 is TGTGCCAGCAGCTTAGACGGGAGGGCCACCGAGCAGTACTTC.

V and J are TRBV5-6 and TRBJ2-2, with no clear D. CDR3 length: 15 residues. V shed 0 bases and J shed 2 bases, with 8 bases lying between them. Germline CDR1 SGHDT, CDR2 YYEEEE. The CDR3 coding sequence is TGTGCCAGCAGCTTGGCGGCAGTAAACACCGGGGAGCTGTTTTTT. Its translation is CASSLAAVNTGELFF.

V is TRBV24-1 and J is TRBJ2-5, with 10 positions matching TRBD1. Matching the DNA end better, TRBJ2-7 makes the J call doubtful. This CDR3 is built from 16 residues. Germline V CDR1 and CDR2: KGHDR, SFDVKD. As DNA, the CDR3 is TGTGCCACCAGCCAGACAGGGGGCGAAACATACTACGAGCAGTACTTC. Translation gives CATSQTGGETYYEQYF.

The chain has TRBV20-1 and TRBJ1-2, with 9 bases lining up with TRBD1. The CDR3 runs 16 residues. CDR1 and CDR2 from the germline V gene are DFQATT and SNEGSKA (reference sequence). The ends lost 6 bases at V and 1 base at J; junction bases unmatched: 12. CDR3 in amino acids: CSAPTGGGPINYGYTF. DNA of the CDR3: TGCAGTGCCCCGACAGGGGGAGGCCCCATTAACTATGGCTACACCTTC.

This clonotype was counted between two and nine times. V usage is TRBV18 and J usage is TRBJ1-1; D perhaps matches TRBD1 (6 bases). Germline V lookup: CDR1 KGHSH, CDR2 LQKENI. The CDR3 sequence is 15 residues long. Deletions cut 5 bases from V and 4 bases from J, with 17 bases between. The CDR3 region has the DNA TGTGCCAGCTCAGGGACGTCGGGGGGGCTCACTGAAGCTTTCTTT. Translated, it gives CASSGTSGGLTEAFF.

The chain recombines TRBV20-1 with TRBJ2-5; D perhaps matches TRBD2 (6 bases). Trimming removed 6 bases from V and 5 bases from J, with 25 bases in between. CDR1 and CDR2 (germline): DFQATT, SNEGSKA (reference sequence). The CDR3 runs to 16 residues. CDR3 in amino acids: CSAPVLEGQAGETQYF. CDR3 in DNA: TGCAGTGCCCCAGTGCTAGAGGGGCAGGCGGGGGAGACCCAGTACTTC.

This clonotype was seen only once. The V gene is TRBV4-1, the J gene TRBJ2-1, with TRBD1 as a possible D gene (6 bases). Per the germline V gene, CDR1 is MGHRA and CDR2 is YSYEKL. The CDR3 is 15 residues long. Trimming took off 2 bases at V and 5 bases at J, with 13 bases between the two ends. CDR3: CASSQWGRGDNEQFF. The CDR3 DNA reads as TGCGCCAGCAGCCAATGGGGGCGCGGAGACAATGAGCAGTTCTTC.

This clonotype was counted a single time. The genes are TRBV6-2 or TRBV6-3 and TRBJ1-1; D gene ambiguous. The CDR3 is made up of 13 amino acids. The germline V and J ends were trimmed by 7 bases and 1 base, with 10 bases remaining between them. Germline V CDR1 and CDR2: MNHEY, SVGEGT. CDR3 nucleotides: TGTGCCAGCACTGTACGGGGGAACACTGAAGCTTTCTTT. It is translated as CASTVRGNTEAFF.

The chain links TRBV7-3 to TRBJ2-3; D gene uncertain. The CDR3 contains 13 residues. The V and J ends lost 2 bases and 5 bases respectively, with 8 bases between them. Germline values: CDR1 SGHTA, CDR2 FQGTGA. CDR3 bases: TGTGCCAGCAGCTTATCCCTGGGAGATACGCAGTATTTT. Translated: CASSLSLGDTQYF.

This clonotype has only a few counts. This rearrangement joins TRBV4-3 to TRBJ1-2; the D is unclear. Germline CDR1 LGHNA, CDR2 YSLEER. V was pared by 0 bases and J by 5 bases, with 10 bases between. The CDR3 contains 14 residues. The CDR3 is CASSQDSGRYGYTF. CDR3 nucleotide sequence: TGCGCCAGCAGCCAAGACTCGGGGAGATATGGCTACACCTTC.

V is TRBV10-2 and J is TRBJ2-7; 7 bases map to TRBD2. V lost 7 bases and J lost 7; bases outside the gene matches: 19. This CDR3 region has 16 residues. Per germline, CDR1 WSHSY and CDR2 SAAADI. Here the CDR3 DNA reads TGCGCCAGCACCGCAGCTCCCGGGGGGATCCAGGTGGAGCAGTACTTC. It specifies CASTAAPGGIQVEQYF.

The chain employs TRBV27 and TRBJ1-5, with D unclear. The length of the CDR3 is 14 residues. Looked up from germline, CDR1 is MNHEY and CDR2 is SMNVEV (reference sequence). Trimming removed 7 bases at V and 1 base at J, with 11 bases between. The CDR3 region is CASNRAGSNQPQHF. The CDR3 bases are TGTGCCAGCAATCGGGCGGGGAGCAATCAGCCCCAGCATTTT.

The J gene is TRBJ2-1, the V gene TRBV4-2, with TRBD1 as a possible D gene (6 bases). The CDR3 extends over 17 amino acids. The germline gives CDR1 LGHNA, CDR2 YNFKEQ. V lost 3 bases and J 8 bases, leaving 23 bases between the germline ends. The CDR3: CASSQAGARVSSDEQFF. The CDR3 DNA reads TGTGCCAGCAGCCAGGCAGGGGCTAGGGTATCGTCGGATGAGCAGTTCTTC.

This clonotype was counted once. V is TRBV7-3 and J is TRBJ2-2; TRBD2 is a possible D gene (5 bases). The germline V and J ends were trimmed by 5 bases and 2 bases, with 15 bases remaining between them. Germline-derived CDR1 and CDR2 are SGHTA and FQGTGA. This CDR3 region has 16 residues. The CDR3 nucleotides read TGTGCCAGCAGCCCAGAGGCGAGCGGAAACACCGGGGAGCTGTTTTTT. Its translation: CASSPEASGNTGELFF.

This clonotype occurred a few times. The chain recombines TRBV6-2 or TRBV6-3 with TRBJ2-7; no clear D gene. CDR1 is MNHEY, CDR2 SVGEGT, per germline. The CDR3 is made up of 18 amino acids. V dropped 4 bases and J dropped 0 bases, with 22 bases sitting between them. As DNA, the CDR3 is TGTGCCAGCAGTTCAATCTTTCTACGCCCGGAATCCTCCTACGAGCAGTACTTC. Protein product: CASSSIFLRPESSYEQYF.

The chain recombines TRBV6-4 with TRBJ2-3; a possible D gene is TRBD1 (6 bases). This CDR3 spans 14 amino acids. Per the germline V gene, CDR1 is MRHNA and CDR2 is SNTAGT. The V gene lost 5 bases and the J gene lost 1 base, with 10 bases spanning the gap. The CDR3 spells CASSSGVGTDTQYF. CDR3 in DNA: TGTGCCAGCAGTTCAGGGGTTGGCACAGATACGCAGTATTTT.

This clonotype has only a few counts. The chain is built from TRBV12-3 or TRBV12-4 and TRBJ2-1; D is unclear. The CDR3 is 18 residues long. Between the trimmed V and J ends, which lost 7 bases and 3 bases, there was a span of 25 bases. As DNA, the CDR3 is TGTGCCAGCACCTTGGAGAGGCCAAGGGCTTGGTACTACAATGAGCAGTTCTTC. Encoded protein: CASTLERPRAWYYNEQFF.

The chain carries TRBV6-1 and TRBJ2-7; 7 bases map to TRBD1. The germline CDR1 and CDR2 sequences are MNHNS and SASEGT. The CDR3 totals 15 residues. V lost 7 bases and J lost 4; bases outside the gene matches: 13. CDR3 protein: CASISGQVAFYEQYF. CDR3 coding DNA: TGTGCCAGCATCTCCGGACAGGTCGCTTTTTACGAGCAGTACTTC.

The rearrangement links TRBV27 to TRBJ2-7; the D is unclear. The DNA end is a closer match to TRBJ2-5, so the J assignment may be wrong. CDR1 and CDR2 from the germline V gene are MNHEY and SMNVEV (reference sequence). The CDR3 extends over 15 amino acids. CDR3 in amino acids: CASRLGLHSRETQYF. Here the CDR3 DNA reads TGTGCCAGCAGGCTTGGCCTACACAGTAGAGAGACCCAGTACTTC.

This clonotype has at least ten counts. This chain joins TRBV20-1 and TRBJ1-1, with D unclear. Germline CDR1 and CDR2: DFQATT and SNEGSKA (reference sequence). V shed 6 bases and J shed 1 base, with 9 bases lying between them. CDR3 size: 12 residues. CDR3 DNA: TGCAGTGCCAGTAGAACGAACACTGAAGCTTTCTTT. Amino acids: CSASRTNTEAFF.

The V gene is TRBV3-1, the J gene TRBJ2-5; the match to TRBD1 covers 9 bases. The CDR3 runs 16 residues. Germline V gene sequence: CDR1 LGHDT, CDR2 YNNKEL (reference sequence). V lost 0 bases, J lost 4 bases, and 6 bases stayed unmatched. Here the CDR3 reads CASSQDPGQGSETQYF. CDR3 DNA sequence: TGTGCCAGCAGCCAAGATCCGGGACAGGGCTCAGAGACCCAGTACTTC.